Listed below are T cell receptor beta chains from one sample, sequenced in a study of neurological immune-mediated disorders. A single record per CDR3 protein comes from TCRdb applying MiXCR to the 5' RACE reads. The data show about 46,000 distinct CDR3 sequences, around 2% seen once. The sample comprised PBMCs. The origin of the receptors is a woman between 40 and 50 years old with multiple sclerosis. Both conserved end residues are part of each CDR3. Clone sizes are given selectively: once, few, many, or a class where the clone is expanded.

clone size: many; V gene: TRBV5-1; CDR3 protein: CASSFRDRGPTEAFF
clone size: many; V gene: TRBV12-3/TRBV12-4; CDR3 protein: CASIEGEGDTQYF
clone size: many; V gene: TRBV9; CDR3 protein: CASSVGRGDSNQPQHF
clone size: many; V gene: TRBV20-1; CDR3 protein: CSARRLRSF
clone size: many; V gene: TRBV3-1; CDR3 protein: CASSYGTGTGELFF
clone size: many; V gene: TRBV9; CDR3 protein: CASSVAAGASYEQYF
clone size: many; V gene: TRBV5-1; CDR3 protein: CASTPREVADTQYF
clone size: many; V gene: TRBV7-9; CDR3 protein: CASSLEYTEAFF
clone size: -; V gene: TRBV2; CDR3 protein: CASSDGTGNGYTF
clone size: many; V gene: TRBV10-3; CDR3 protein: CAISEFGGANTEAFF
clone size: many; V gene: TRBV20-1; CDR3 protein: CSARRAGAQQPQHF
clone size: many; V gene: TRBV4-1; CDR3 protein: CASSPMGGNNGYTF
clone size: many; V gene: TRBV6-6; CDR3 protein: CASSYDYGYTF
clone size: many; V gene: TRBV7-2; CDR3 protein: CASSPQGPTDTQYF
clone size: many; V gene: TRBV5-1; CDR3 protein: CASSRGTGEGGYTF
clone size: many; V gene: TRBV3-1; CDR3 protein: CASSQGTGWSNQPQHF
clone size: many; V gene: TRBV24-1; CDR3 protein: CATSAEGPYGYTF
clone size: many; V gene: TRBV4-1; CDR3 protein: CASSHPARQGPPEAFF
clone size: many; V gene: TRBV11-2; CDR3 protein: CASSLGLAGGSIYNEQFF
clone size: many; V gene: TRBV20-1; CDR3 protein: CSARDPVNTGELFF
clone size: many; V gene: TRBV20-1; CDR3 protein: CSAPPTSGANVLTF
clone size: many; V gene: TRBV7-2; CDR3 protein: CASSFDRGPYGYTF
clone size: many; V gene: TRBV5-1; CDR3 protein: CASSLESRLRDGYTF
clone size: many; V gene: TRBV20-1; CDR3 protein: CSAMTGAGSSYNSPLHF
clone size: many; V gene: TRBV7-3; CDR3 protein: CASSLTGTPSSYNEQFF
clone size: many; V gene: TRBV5-1; CDR3 protein: CASSSAGQDYGYTF
clone size: many; V gene: TRBV20-1; CDR3 protein: CSARNPTVNTEAFF
clone size: many; V gene: TRBV5-1; CDR3 protein: CASRFRDAWANTEAFF
clone size: many; V gene: TRBV20-1; CDR3 protein: CSAIGFLAHQETQYF
clone size: many; V gene: TRBV3-1; CDR3 protein: CASSQGEMWDRGTDTQYF
clone size: many; V gene: TRBV20-1; CDR3 protein: CSAGSDTGELFF